This note documents a single T cell receptor (beta chain) sequence. Both 60 Vbeta primers and 13 Jbeta primers went into the PCR. TCRdb's copy holds only in-frame clones and misses some; the assay was immunoSEQ multiplex PCR. The sample holds 90,000 or so clones, more than 55% seen once. This CDR3 is 13 amino acids long. V dropped 7 bases and J dropped 6; count of bases not matched to a gene: 5. Per germline, CDR1 LGHNT and CDR2 FRNRAP. This specimen comes from a study of cytomegalovirus exposure and HLA in healthy donors. This clonotype originated in a boy aged 10-17 years in good health and CMV-seropositive. Sequenced sample: PBMCs. This sequence joins TRBV12-5 and TRBJ2-1; TRBD1 aligns across 8 bases. The CDR3 region has the DNA TGTGCTAGTGCCATCACAGGGGGCAATGAGCAGTTCTTC. It is translated as CASAITGGNEQFF.